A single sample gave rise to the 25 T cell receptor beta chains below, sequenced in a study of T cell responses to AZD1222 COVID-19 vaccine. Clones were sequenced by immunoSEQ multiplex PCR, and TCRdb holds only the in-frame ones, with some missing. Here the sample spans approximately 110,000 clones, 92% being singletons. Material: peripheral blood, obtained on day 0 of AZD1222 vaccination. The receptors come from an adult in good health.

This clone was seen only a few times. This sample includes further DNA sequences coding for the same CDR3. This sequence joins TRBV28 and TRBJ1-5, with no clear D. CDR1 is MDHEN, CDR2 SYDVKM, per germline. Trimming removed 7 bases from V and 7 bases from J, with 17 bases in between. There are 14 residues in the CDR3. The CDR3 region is CASTIRGVGQPQHF. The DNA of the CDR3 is TGTGCCAGCACCATACGGGGAGTGGGACAGCCCCAGCATTTT.

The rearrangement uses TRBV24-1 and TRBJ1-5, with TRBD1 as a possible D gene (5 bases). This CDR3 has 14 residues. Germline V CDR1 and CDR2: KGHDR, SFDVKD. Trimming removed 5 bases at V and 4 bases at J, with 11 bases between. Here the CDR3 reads CATSGFSGNQPQHF. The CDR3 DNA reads TGTGCCACCAGTGGTTTTTCAGGGAATCAGCCCCAGCATTTT.

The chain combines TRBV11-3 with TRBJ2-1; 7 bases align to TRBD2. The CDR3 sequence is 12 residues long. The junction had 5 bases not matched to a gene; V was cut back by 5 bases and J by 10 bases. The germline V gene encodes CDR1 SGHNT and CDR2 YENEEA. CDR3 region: CASSPTSEEQFF. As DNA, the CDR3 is TGTGCCAGCAGCCCCACTAGCGAAGAGCAGTTCTTC.

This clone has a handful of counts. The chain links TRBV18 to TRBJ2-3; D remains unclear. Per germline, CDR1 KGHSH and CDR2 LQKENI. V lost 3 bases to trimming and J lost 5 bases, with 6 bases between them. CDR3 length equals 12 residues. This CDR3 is CASSPVEDTQYF. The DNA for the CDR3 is TGTGCCAGCTCACCCGTCGAAGATACGCAGTATTTT.

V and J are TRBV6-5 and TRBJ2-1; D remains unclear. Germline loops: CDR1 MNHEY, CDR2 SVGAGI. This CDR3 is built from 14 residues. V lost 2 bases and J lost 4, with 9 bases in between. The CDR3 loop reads CASSYVSDYNEQFF. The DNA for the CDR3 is TGTGCCAGCAGTTACGTCTCGGATTACAATGAGCAGTTCTTC.

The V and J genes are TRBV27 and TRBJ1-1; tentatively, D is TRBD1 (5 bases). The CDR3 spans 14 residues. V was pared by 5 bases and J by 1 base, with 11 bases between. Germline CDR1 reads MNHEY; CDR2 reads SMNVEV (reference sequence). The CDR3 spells CASSKGLTNTEAFF. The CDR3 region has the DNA TGTGCCAGCAGTAAGGGACTCACGAACACTGAAGCTTTCTTT.

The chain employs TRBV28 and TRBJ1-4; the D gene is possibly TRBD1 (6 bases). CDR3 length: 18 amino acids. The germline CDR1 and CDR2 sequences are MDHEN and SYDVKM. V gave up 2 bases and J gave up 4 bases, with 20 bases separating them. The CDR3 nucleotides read TGTGCCAGCAGTTTAGCCGACGGGGGGGCAGGACTTAATGAAAAACTGTTTTTT. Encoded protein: CASSLADGGAGLNEKLFF. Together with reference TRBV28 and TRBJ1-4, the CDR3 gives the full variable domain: DVKVTQSSRYLVKRTGEKVFLECVQDMDHENMFWYRQDPGLGLRLIYFSYDVKMKEKGDIPEGYSVSREKKERFSLILESASTNQTSMYLCASSLADGGAGLNEKLFFGSGTQLSVL.

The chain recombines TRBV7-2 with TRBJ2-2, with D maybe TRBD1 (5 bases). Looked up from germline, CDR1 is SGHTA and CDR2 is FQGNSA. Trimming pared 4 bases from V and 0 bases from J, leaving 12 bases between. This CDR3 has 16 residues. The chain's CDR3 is CASSYTGHANTGELFF. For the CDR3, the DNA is TGTGCCAGCAGCTATACAGGTCATGCGAACACCGGGGAGCTGTTTTTT.

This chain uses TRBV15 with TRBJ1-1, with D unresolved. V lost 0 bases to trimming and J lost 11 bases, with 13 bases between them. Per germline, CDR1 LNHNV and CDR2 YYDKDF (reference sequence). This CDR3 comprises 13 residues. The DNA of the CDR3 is TGTGCCACCAGCAGAGATTTGGGGAGTAGGGCTTTCTTT. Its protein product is CATSRDLGSRAFF.

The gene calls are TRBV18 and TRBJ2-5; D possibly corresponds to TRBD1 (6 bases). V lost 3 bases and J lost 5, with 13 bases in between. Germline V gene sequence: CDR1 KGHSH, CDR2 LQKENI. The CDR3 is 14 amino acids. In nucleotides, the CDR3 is TGTGCCAGCTCACCCAGGGGTGGGAAGGAGACCCAGTACTTC. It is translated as CASSPRGGKETQYF.

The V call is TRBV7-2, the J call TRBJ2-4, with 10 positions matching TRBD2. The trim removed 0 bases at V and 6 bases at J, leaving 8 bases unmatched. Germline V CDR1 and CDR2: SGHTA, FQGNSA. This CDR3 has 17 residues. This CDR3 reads CASSLARLAGALNIQYF. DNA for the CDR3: TGTGCCAGCAGCTTAGCGAGGCTAGCGGGGGCGTTAAACATTCAGTACTTC.

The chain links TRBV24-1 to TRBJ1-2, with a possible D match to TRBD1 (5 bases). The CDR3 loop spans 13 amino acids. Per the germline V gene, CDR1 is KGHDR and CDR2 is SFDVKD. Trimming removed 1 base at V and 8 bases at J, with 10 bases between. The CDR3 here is CATSDFGRDGYTF. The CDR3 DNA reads TGTGCCACCAGTGATTTCGGAAGGGACGGCTACACCTTC.

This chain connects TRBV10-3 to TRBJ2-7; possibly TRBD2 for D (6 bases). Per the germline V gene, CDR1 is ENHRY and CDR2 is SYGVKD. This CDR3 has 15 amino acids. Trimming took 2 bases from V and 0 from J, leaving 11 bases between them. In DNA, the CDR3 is TGTGCCATCAGTGAGCCGGGACTGACCTCCTACGAGCAGTACTTC. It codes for CAISEPGLTSYEQYF.

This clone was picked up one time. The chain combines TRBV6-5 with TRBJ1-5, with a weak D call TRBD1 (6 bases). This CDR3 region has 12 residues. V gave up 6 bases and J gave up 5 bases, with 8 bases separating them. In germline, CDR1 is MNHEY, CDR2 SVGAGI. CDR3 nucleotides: TGTGCCAGCAGACAGGGAGATCAGCCCCAGCATTTT. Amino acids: CASRQGDQPQHF.

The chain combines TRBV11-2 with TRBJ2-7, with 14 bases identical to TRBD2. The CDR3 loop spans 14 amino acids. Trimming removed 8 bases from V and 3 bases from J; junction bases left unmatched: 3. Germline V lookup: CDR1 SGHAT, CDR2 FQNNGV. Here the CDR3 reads CASGGTSGSYEQYF. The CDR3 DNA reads TGTGCCAGCGGAGGGACTAGCGGGAGCTACGAGCAGTACTTC.

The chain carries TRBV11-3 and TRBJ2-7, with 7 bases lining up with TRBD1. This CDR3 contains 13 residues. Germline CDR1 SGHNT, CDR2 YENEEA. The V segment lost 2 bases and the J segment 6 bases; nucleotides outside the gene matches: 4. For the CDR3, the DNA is TGTGCCAGCAGCTTACTTCCAGGGGGCGAGCAGTACTTC. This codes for CASSLLPGGEQYF.

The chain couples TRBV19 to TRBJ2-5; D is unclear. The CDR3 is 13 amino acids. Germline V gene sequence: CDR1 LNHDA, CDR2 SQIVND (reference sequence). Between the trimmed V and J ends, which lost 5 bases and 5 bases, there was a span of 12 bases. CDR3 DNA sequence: TGTGCCAGTAGTGGTACACGGCTGGAGACCCAGTACTTC. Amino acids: CASSGTRLETQYF.

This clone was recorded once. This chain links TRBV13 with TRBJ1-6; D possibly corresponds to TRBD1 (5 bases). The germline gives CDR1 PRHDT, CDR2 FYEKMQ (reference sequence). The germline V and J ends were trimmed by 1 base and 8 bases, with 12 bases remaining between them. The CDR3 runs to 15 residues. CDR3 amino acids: CASSLAGWKDSPLHF. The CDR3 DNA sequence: TGTGCCAGCAGCTTAGCAGGGTGGAAGGATTCACCCCTCCACTTT. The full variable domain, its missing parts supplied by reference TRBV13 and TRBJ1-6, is AAGVIQSPRHLIKEKRETATLKCYPIPRHDTVYWYQQGPGQDPQFLISFYEKMQSDKGSIPDRFSAQQFSDYHSELNMSSLELGDSALYFCASSLAGWKDSPLHFGNGTRLTVT.

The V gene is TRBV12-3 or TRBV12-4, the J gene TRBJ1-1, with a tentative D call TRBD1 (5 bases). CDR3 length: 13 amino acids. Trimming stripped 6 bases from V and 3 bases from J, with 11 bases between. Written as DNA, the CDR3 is TGTGCCAGCAGCCCCGGGACGGACACTGAAGCTTTCTTT. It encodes CASSPGTDTEAFF.

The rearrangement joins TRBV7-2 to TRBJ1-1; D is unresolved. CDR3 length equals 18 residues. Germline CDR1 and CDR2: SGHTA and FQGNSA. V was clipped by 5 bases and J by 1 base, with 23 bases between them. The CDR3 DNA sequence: TGTGCCAGCAGCCTCTCGCAACGAGGGCTGGGTCGGAACACTGAAGCTTTCTTT. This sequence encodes CASSLSQRGLGRNTEAFF.

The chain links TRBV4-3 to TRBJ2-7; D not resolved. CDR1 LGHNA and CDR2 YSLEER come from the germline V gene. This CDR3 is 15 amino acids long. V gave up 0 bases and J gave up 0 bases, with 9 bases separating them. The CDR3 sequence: CASSQEPSSSYEQYF. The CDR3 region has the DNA TGCGCCAGCAGCCAAGAGCCCTCGAGCTCCTACGAGCAGTACTTC.

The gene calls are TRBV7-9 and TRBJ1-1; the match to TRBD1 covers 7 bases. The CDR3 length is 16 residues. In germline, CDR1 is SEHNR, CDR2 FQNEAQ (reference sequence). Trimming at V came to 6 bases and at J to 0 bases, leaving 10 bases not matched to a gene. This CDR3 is CASRPGTVRMNTEAFF. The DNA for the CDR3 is TGTGCCAGCAGACCCGGGACAGTTAGAATGAACACTGAAGCTTTCTTT.

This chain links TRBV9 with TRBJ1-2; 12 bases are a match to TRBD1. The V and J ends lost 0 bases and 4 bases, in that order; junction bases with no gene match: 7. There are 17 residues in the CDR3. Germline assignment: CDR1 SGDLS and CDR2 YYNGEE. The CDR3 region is CASSVGDRGLGIYGYTF. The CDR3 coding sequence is TGTGCCAGCAGCGTAGGGGACAGGGGGCTAGGTATCTATGGCTACACCTTC. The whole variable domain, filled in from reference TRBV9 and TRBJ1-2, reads DSGVTQTPKHLITATGQRVTLRCSPRSGDLSVYWYQQSLDQGLQFLIQYYNGEERAKGNILERFSAQQFPDLHSELNLSSLELGDSALYFCASSVGDRGLGIYGYTFGSGTRLTVV.

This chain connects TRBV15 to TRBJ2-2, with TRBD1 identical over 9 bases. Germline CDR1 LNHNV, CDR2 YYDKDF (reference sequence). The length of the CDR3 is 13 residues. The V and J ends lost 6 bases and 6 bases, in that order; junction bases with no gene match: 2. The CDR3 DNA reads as TGTGCCACCAGGGGGGACAGGGCCGGGGAGCTGTTTTTT. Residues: CATRGDRAGELFF.

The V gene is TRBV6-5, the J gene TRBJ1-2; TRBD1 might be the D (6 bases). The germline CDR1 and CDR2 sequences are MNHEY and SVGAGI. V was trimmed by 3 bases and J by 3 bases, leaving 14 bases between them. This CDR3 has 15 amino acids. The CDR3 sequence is CASSYSRGVDYGYTF. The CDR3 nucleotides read TGTGCCAGCAGTTATTCGAGGGGGGTTGACTATGGCTACACCTTC.